A single sample gave rise to the 26 T cell receptor beta chains below, sequenced in a study of human T cells and chemical hapten exposure (dated by TCRdb to the early 2020s). During library preparation, unique molecular identifiers were attached to individual cDNA molecules so that TCRs could be counted in a quantitative, reproducible way. In-frame beta chains were kept once TCRdb had trimmed the public reads at Q25 with fastp and called clones with MiXCR. Each entry is one CDR3 protein sequence, shown with its most common DNA and genes. Counted in this sample were 450 to 500 distinct CDR3 sequences; about 40% of them appeared once. About an eighth of the sample lies in the top ten. In light of the paper, this sample's treatment or condition label describes: therapeutic diphenylcyclopropenone sensitization with weekly scalp DPC. This specimen consisted of whole blood, obtained before DPC sensitization or 2, 6, or about 24 weeks after (not recorded which). The receptor source for this set is an adult with alopecia areata. Some clones in this sample may be carry-over from other donors' samples. This table probably holds off-target reads from a library built for another chain.

J is TRBJ2-7 and V is TRBV6-2 or TRBV6-3, with 10 bases matching TRBD1. There are 15 residues in the CDR3. Per germline, CDR1 MNHEY and CDR2 SVGEGT. Trimming at V came to 6 bases and at J to 3 bases, leaving 8 bases not matched to a gene. The CDR3 region has the DNA TGTGCCAGCAGACGCCGGACAGGGGGGAGCTACGAGCAGTACTTC. Amino acid sequence: CASRRRTGGSYEQYF.

The sample holds a few counts of this clonotype. The chain carries TRBV24-1 and TRBJ2-3; D is undetermined. The germline V gene encodes CDR1 KGHDR and CDR2 SFDVKD. The V end was cut by 4 bases, the J end by 5 bases, with 9 bases between. The CDR3 is 13 amino acids. CDR3 nucleotides: TGTGCCACCAGTGAGCGAATAGGAGATACGCAGTATTTT. Its protein product is CATSERIGDTQYF.

There are a few counts of this clonotype. J is TRBJ2-3 and V is TRBV12-3 or TRBV12-4; 12 nucleotides agree with TRBD2. The CDR3 has 15 residues. V trimming: 6 bases; J trimming: 4 bases; junction bases outside the gene matches: 5. Written as DNA, the CDR3 is TGTGCCAGCAGCCCTAGCGGGGGGGCGTCAGATACGCAGTATTTT. This gives the protein CASSPSGGASDTQYF.

By its share, this clonotype is hyperexpanded. The chain recombines TRBV2 with TRBJ2-3; D not resolved. The CDR3 extends over 16 amino acids. Trimming removed 1 base at V and 6 bases at J, with 17 bases between. Germline assignment: CDR1 SNHLY and CDR2 FYNNEI. The CDR3 loop reads CASSEGYSPSSDTQYF. The CDR3 coding sequence is TGTGCCAGCAGTGAAGGCTACAGCCCGTCGTCGGATACGCAGTATTTT.

The chain couples TRBV19 to TRBJ2-7; D assignment may be TRBD1 or TRBD2 (6 bases each). The germline V gene has CDR1 LNHDA and CDR2 SQIVND (reference sequence). V was cut by 6 bases and J by 1 base, with 16 bases left in between. This CDR3 region has 15 residues. The CDR3: CASRGGRDNSYEQYF. For the CDR3, the DNA is TGTGCCAGTAGGGGGGGACGGGACAATTCCTACGAGCAGTACTTC.

J is TRBJ2-2 and V is TRBV6-5; possibly TRBD1 or TRBD2 for D (5 bases each). Trimming removed 8 bases from V and 2 bases from J, with 15 bases in between. Germline V gene data show CDR1 as MNHEY and CDR2 as SVGAGI. The CDR3 loop spans 15 amino acids. The CDR3 here is CASFRRGENTGELFF. The CDR3 nucleotides read TGTGCCAGCTTCCGACGAGGGGAAAACACCGGGGAGCTGTTTTTT.

In its sample, this clonotype was seen once. V is TRBV30 and J is TRBJ2-1; no firm D call. The V and J ends lost 0 bases and 7 bases respectively, with 7 bases between them. Per the germline V gene, CDR1 is GTSNPN and CDR2 is SVGIG (reference sequence). The CDR3 is 12 residues long. The CDR3 DNA reads as TGTGCCTGGAGTGTTAGTGGTAATGAGCAGTTCTTC. Translated, it gives CAWSVSGNEQFF.

This clonotype was seen a few times. This rearrangement joins TRBV7-3 to TRBJ1-1, with D unresolved. The germline CDR1 and CDR2 sequences are SGHTA and FQGTGA. This CDR3 has 12 residues. Trimming took 4 bases from V and 1 from J, leaving 4 bases between them. CDR3 residues: CASSSKNTEAFF. The CDR3 DNA reads as TGTGCCAGCAGCTCGAAGAACACTGAAGCTTTCTTT.

By its share, this clonotype is large (0.1 to 1%). V and J are TRBV7-3 and TRBJ2-6, with D hard to call. The CDR3 is made up of 15 amino acids. CDR1 and CDR2 from the germline V gene are SGHTA and FQGTGA. Between the trimmed V and J ends, which lost 1 base and 0 bases, there was a span of 4 bases. The CDR3 region has the DNA TGTGCCAGCAGCTTAATTGGCTCTGGGGCCAACGTCCTGACTTTC. Translation gives CASSLIGSGANVLTF.

The genes are TRBV7-8 and TRBJ1-2; tentative D call: TRBD1 (6 bases). The germline gives CDR1 SGHVS, CDR2 FQNEAQ. Deletions cut 2 bases from V and 1 base from J, with 11 bases between. This CDR3 is built from 15 residues. This chain's CDR3 is CASSLQGTLNYGYTF. The CDR3 DNA follows: TGTGCCAGCAGCTTACAGGGGACCCTTAACTATGGCTACACCTTC.

J is TRBJ1-1 and V is TRBV28; a possible D gene is TRBD1 (5 bases). V was cut by 3 bases and J by 4 bases, with 12 bases left in between. Looked up from germline, CDR1 is MDHEN and CDR2 is SYDVKM. The CDR3 runs 14 residues. CDR3 protein: CASSFAGRITEAFF. The CDR3 DNA follows: TGTGCCAGCAGTTTTGCGGGGCGGATCACTGAAGCTTTCTTT.

The chain carries TRBV7-2 and TRBJ2-3; 10 bases are shared with TRBD2. Germline CDR1 and CDR2: SGHTA and FQGNSA. This CDR3 has 18 amino acids. The V gene end was trimmed by 8 bases and the J gene end by 5 bases; junction bases not matched to a gene: 19. CDR3: CASFSGPSGRVRGDTQYF. As DNA, the CDR3 is TGTGCCAGCTTTTCAGGCCCAAGCGGGAGGGTCCGGGGAGATACGCAGTATTTT.

The V gene is TRBV7-9, the J gene TRBJ2-2; D might be TRBD1 (6 bases). The CDR3 sequence is 16 residues long. Germline CDR1 reads SEHNR; CDR2 reads FQNEAQ (reference sequence). V dropped 5 bases and J dropped 2 bases, with 15 bases sitting between them. This CDR3 reads CASSLTDSTNTGELFF. CDR3 sequence (DNA): TGTGCCAGCAGCCTGACGGACAGTACCAACACCGGGGAGCTGTTTTTT.

This chain joins TRBV12-3 or TRBV12-4 and TRBJ2-7; D perhaps matches TRBD1 (6 bases). The CDR3 extends over 15 amino acids. The V gene lost 1 base and the J gene lost 5 bases, with 15 bases spanning the gap. The CDR3 protein is CASSLGWGPMDEQYF. The CDR3, as DNA: TGTGCCAGCAGTTTAGGGTGGGGGCCAATGGACGAGCAGTACTTC.

The chain uses TRBV12-3 or TRBV12-4 and TRBJ1-5; D uncertain. Between the trimmed V and J ends, which lost 8 bases and 7 bases, there was a span of 12 bases. The CDR3 is 12 amino acids. The CDR3 spells CASRAEHQPQHF. In DNA, the CDR3 is TGTGCCAGCCGAGCGGAGCACCAGCCCCAGCATTTT.

This chain connects TRBV24-1 to TRBJ2-5; 8 nucleotides align to TRBD1. The CDR3 length is 16 residues. Unmatched junction bases numbered 8, after V lost 3 bases and J lost 3 bases. CDR1 is KGHDR and CDR2 is SFDVKD in the germline V gene. The CDR3 protein is CATSDRTGTGKETQYF. CDR3 bases: TGTGCCACCAGTGATCGAACCGGGACAGGAAAAGAGACCCAGTACTTC.

V is TRBV5-1 and J is TRBJ1-1, with D perhaps matching TRBD1 (5 bases). Germline loops: CDR1 SGHRS, CDR2 YFSETQ. Trimming stripped 5 bases from V and 4 bases from J, with 15 bases between. The length of the CDR3 is 14 residues. The CDR3 DNA sequence: TGCGCCAGCAGAACGGGGCCAGCGGGCACTGAAGCTTTCTTT. Translation gives CASRTGPAGTEAFF.

This chain uses TRBV6-6 with TRBJ2-5; the D gene could be TRBD1 or TRBD2 (6 bases each). This CDR3 has 13 residues. Germline V gene lookup returns CDR1 MNHNY and CDR2 SVGAGI (reference sequence). V lost 11 bases, J lost 5 bases, and 18 bases lay in between. In DNA, the CDR3 is TGTGCCGGAACTAGGGGGGCCCAGGAGACCCAGTACTTC. Protein product: CAGTRGAQETQYF.

V and J are TRBV24-1 and TRBJ2-3; 11 bases agree with TRBD1. Germline lookup yields CDR1 KGHDR and CDR2 SFDVKD. This CDR3 spans 18 amino acids. The V and J ends lost 1 base and 0 bases, in that order; junction bases with no gene match: 5. Here the CDR3 reads CATSDFRTGGLSTDTQYF. The CDR3, as DNA: TGTGCCACCAGTGATTTTAGGACAGGGGGCCTCAGCACAGATACGCAGTATTTT.

J is TRBJ2-5 and V is TRBV5-1, with D perhaps matching TRBD2 (7 bases). Germline-derived CDR1 and CDR2 are SGHRS and YFSETQ. Trimming took off 2 bases at V and 2 bases at J, with 13 bases between the two ends. This CDR3 has 15 residues. The CDR3 DNA follows: TGCGCCAGCAGCTTACAGGGACTACCTCAAGAGACCCAGTACTTC. This encodes CASSLQGLPQETQYF.

CDR3 protein: CASSLGLETQYF. The CDR3 DNA sequence: TGTGCCAGCAGCTTAGGTCTGGAGACCCAGTACTTC. The chain links TRBV7-2 to TRBJ2-5; D gene unclear. The CDR3 is 12 amino acids. CDR1 is SGHTA, CDR2 FQGNSA, per germline. The V end lost 1 base, the J end lost 5 bases, and 5 bases lay between the germline ends.

The rearrangement uses TRBV12-3 or TRBV12-4 and TRBJ2-3, with 7 positions matching TRBD2. With V trimmed by 5 bases and J by 2 bases, 10 bases remained unmatched. This CDR3 contains 16 residues. The chain's CDR3 is CASSQTERGNTDTQYF. CDR3 bases: TGTGCCAGCAGTCAAACCGAGCGGGGAAACACAGATACGCAGTATTTT.

This clonotype was seen a handful of times. The chain couples TRBV13 to TRBJ2-7; tentative D call: TRBD2 (5 bases). V was cut by 5 bases and J by 2 bases, with 19 bases left in between. The CDR3 contains 16 residues. Per germline, CDR1 PRHDT and CDR2 FYEKMQ (reference sequence). CDR3 region: CASSMTAGLLPYEQYF. The CDR3 nucleotides read TGTGCCAGCAGCATGACGGCGGGCCTTCTACCCTACGAGCAGTACTTC.

This rearrangement joins TRBV7-2 to TRBJ2-5, with a weak D call TRBD2 (6 bases). V shed 5 bases and J shed 0 bases, with 10 bases lying between them. CDR1 and CDR2 from the germline V gene are SGHTA and FQGNSA. The length of the CDR3 is 14 residues. The chain's CDR3 is CASSLSGYQETQYF. CDR3 sequence (DNA): TGTGCCAGCAGCCTTAGCGGTTACCAAGAGACCCAGTACTTC.

V is TRBV20-1 and J is TRBJ2-1; 14 bases map to TRBD2. The CDR3 is made up of 18 amino acids. After removal of 6 bases from V and 7 bases from J, the junction contained 17 bases not matched to a gene. Germline-derived CDR1 and CDR2 are DFQATT and SNEGSKA (reference sequence). CDR3 in amino acids: CSALGLAGVLGQGNEQFF. DNA of the CDR3: TGCAGTGCCTTGGGACTAGCGGGAGTTTTGGGCCAGGGGAATGAGCAGTTCTTC.

The table lists this clonotype with a few counts. This chain joins TRBV6-1 and TRBJ2-7, with 7 bases matching TRBD1. The germline V gene has CDR1 MNHNS and CDR2 SASEGT. The V segment lost 3 bases and the J segment 3 bases; nucleotides outside the gene matches: 8. The CDR3 consists of 15 residues. CDR3 in amino acids: CASSDAGTESYEQYF. The DNA of the CDR3 is TGTGCCAGCAGTGATGCCGGGACAGAAAGCTACGAGCAGTACTTC.